This is a list of T cell receptor beta chains from one sample in a study of cytomegalovirus exposure and HLA in healthy donors. Generated by immunoSEQ multiplex PCR, the TCRdb table keeps only in-frame clones and is missing some. Of some 110,000 clones in the sample, roughly three quarters were seen once. The specimen was PBMCs. Source of these receptors: a male donor in good health and CMV-seronegative. The CDR3 runs from the conserved cysteine through the conserved F or W. The D gene is left open where the match is weak. For some rows the clone size is stated as once, few or many, or as a class when expanded; others skip it.

j_gene: TRBJ2-3
abundance: -
d_gene: -
v_gene: TRBV28
CDR3aa: CASSLGSQKADTQYF
CDR3nt: TGTGCCAGCAGTCTGGGCTCCCAAAAGGCAGATACGCAGTATTTT

j_gene: TRBJ2-5
abundance: -
d_gene: TRBD1
v_gene: TRBV5-4
CDR3aa: CASSTPGQGAGWETQYF
CDR3nt: TGTGCCAGCAGCACGCCGGGACAGGGGGCCGGTTGGGAGACCCAGTACTTC

j_gene: TRBJ2-2
abundance: -
d_gene: TRBD2
v_gene: TRBV7-9
CDR3aa: CASSLSRASGYTGELFF
CDR3nt: TGTGCCAGCAGCCTCTCTCGTGCTAGCGGATACACCGGGGAGCTGTTTTTT

j_gene: TRBJ1-5
abundance: -
d_gene: -
v_gene: TRBV7-6
CDR3aa: CASSFGAPGPQHF
CDR3nt: TGTGCCAGCAGCTTTGGGGCTCCGGGGCCCCAGCATTTT

j_gene: TRBJ1-3
abundance: -
d_gene: TRBD1
v_gene: TRBV4-2
CDR3aa: CASSPGTGNSGNTIYF
CDR3nt: TGTGCCAGCAGCCCCGGGACAGGAAACTCTGGAAACACCATATATTTT

j_gene: TRBJ2-1
abundance: -
d_gene: -
v_gene: TRBV19
CDR3aa: CASSIRNEQFF
CDR3nt: TGTGCCAGTAGTATACGCAATGAGCAGTTCTTC

j_gene: TRBJ2-5
abundance: -
d_gene: -
v_gene: TRBV5-1
CDR3aa: CASSFRTQETQYF
CDR3nt: TGCGCCAGCAGCTTCAGGACTCAAGAGACCCAGTACTTC

j_gene: TRBJ2-4
abundance: -
d_gene: TRBD2
v_gene: TRBV9
CDR3aa: CASSVGGAKNIQYF
CDR3nt: TGTGCCAGCAGCGTCGGGGGGGCCAAAAACATTCAGTACTTC

j_gene: TRBJ1-1
abundance: -
d_gene: -
v_gene: TRBV1
CDR3aa: CTSSQDNGSTNTEAFF
CDR3nt: TGCACCAGCAGCCAAGATAATGGGAGCACCAACACTGAAGCTTTCTTT

j_gene: TRBJ1-1
abundance: -
d_gene: -
v_gene: TRBV19
CDR3aa: CASSLWTVPNTEAFF
CDR3nt: TGTGCCAGTAGTCTGTGGACAGTCCCCAACACTGAAGCTTTCTTT

j_gene: TRBJ2-7
abundance: -
d_gene: -
v_gene: TRBV2
CDR3aa: CASTLPRAEQYF
CDR3nt: TGTGCCAGCACTCTCCCGCGCGCCGAGCAGTACTTC

j_gene: TRBJ2-7
abundance: -
d_gene: TRBD2
v_gene: TRBV7-9
CDR3aa: CASSLSLAGSSYEQYF
CDR3nt: TGTGCCAGCAGCCTTTCTCTAGCGGGCTCTTCCTACGAGCAGTACTTC

j_gene: TRBJ2-7
abundance: -
d_gene: TRBD1
v_gene: TRBV15
CDR3aa: CATSGRTGGIYEQYF
CDR3nt: TGTGCCACCAGCGGCCGGACAGGGGGTATCTACGAGCAGTACTTC

j_gene: TRBJ2-5
abundance: -
d_gene: TRBD1
v_gene: TRBV6-6
CDR3aa: CASSYRQGLWETQYF
CDR3nt: TGTGCCAGCAGTTATCGACAGGGGCTTTGGGAGACCCAGTACTTC

j_gene: TRBJ1-4
abundance: few
d_gene: -
v_gene: TRBV29-1
CDR3aa: CSVGQGRNEKLFF
CDR3nt: TGCAGCGTCGGTCAGGGGCGGAATGAAAAACTGTTTTTT

j_gene: TRBJ2-1
abundance: -
d_gene: TRBD2
v_gene: TRBV5-1
CDR3aa: CASSFGLAASYNEQFF
CDR3nt: TGCGCCAGCAGCTTCGGACTAGCGGCCTCCTACAATGAGCAGTTCTTC

j_gene: TRBJ2-3
abundance: -
d_gene: TRBD2
v_gene: TRBV6-8
CDR3aa: CASSYSRTSGSSDTQYF
CDR3nt: TGTGCCAGCAGTTACTCGAGGACTAGCGGGAGCTCAGATACGCAGTATTTT

j_gene: TRBJ2-2
abundance: -
d_gene: TRBD1
v_gene: TRBV10-3
CDR3aa: CAISGDRGYSSGTGELFF
CDR3nt: TGTGCCATCAGCGGGGACAGGGGGTATTCTAGCGGCACCGGGGAGCTGTTTTTT

j_gene: TRBJ2-4
abundance: -
d_gene: -
v_gene: TRBV5-1
CDR3aa: CASSLVGGLAKNIQYF
CDR3nt: TGCGCCAGCAGCTTGGTCGGGGGACTAGCCAAAAACATTCAGTACTTC

j_gene: TRBJ2-7
abundance: -
d_gene: TRBD1
v_gene: TRBV5-1
CDR3aa: CASSSGWGQIYEQYF
CDR3nt: TGCGCCAGCAGCTCAGGGTGGGGACAGATCTACGAGCAGTACTTC

j_gene: TRBJ1-1
abundance: -
d_gene: -
v_gene: TRBV4-1
CDR3aa: CASSHPPAGGLAGITEAFF
CDR3nt: TGCGCCAGCAGCCACCCGCCGGCGGGGGGGCTTGCTGGGATTACTGAAGCTTTCTTT

j_gene: TRBJ2-5
abundance: -
d_gene: TRBD1
v_gene: TRBV11-3
CDR3aa: CASSRDSNQETQYF
CDR3nt: TGTGCCAGCAGCCGGGACAGTAATCAAGAGACCCAGTACTTC

j_gene: TRBJ1-1
abundance: -
d_gene: -
v_gene: TRBV4-1
CDR3aa: CASSQAFPGTEAFF
CDR3nt: TGCGCCAGCAGCCAAGCCTTCCCAGGGACTGAAGCTTTCTTT

j_gene: TRBJ1-5
abundance: -
d_gene: -
v_gene: TRBV30
CDR3aa: CAWSTGTSNQPQHF
CDR3nt: TGTGCCTGGAGTACAGGGACTAGCAATCAGCCCCAGCATTTT

j_gene: TRBJ1-4
abundance: -
d_gene: -
v_gene: TRBV27
CDR3aa: CASTLRGGYEKLFF
CDR3nt: TGTGCCAGCACCCTAAGGGGCGGTTATGAAAAACTGTTTTTT

j_gene: TRBJ2-3
abundance: -
d_gene: TRBD1
v_gene: TRBV11-3
CDR3aa: CASSLSGQGVVLQYF
CDR3nt: TGTGCCAGCAGCTTAAGTGGACAGGGAGTAGTATTGCAGTATTTT

j_gene: TRBJ1-2
abundance: -
d_gene: -
v_gene: TRBV7-8
CDR3aa: CASSFRPTRGYTF
CDR3nt: TGTGCCAGCAGCTTTAGACCGACTAGGGGCTACACCTTC

j_gene: TRBJ1-1
abundance: once
d_gene: -
v_gene: TRBV12-5
CDR3aa: CASGLSSGTEAFF
CDR3nt: TGTGCTAGTGGTCTCAGTAGCGGCACTGAAGCTTTCTTT

j_gene: TRBJ1-2
abundance: -
d_gene: -
v_gene: TRBV20-1
CDR3aa: CSPDSSRNTF
CDR3nt: TGCAGCCCTGACAGTTCTCGGAACACCTTC

j_gene: TRBJ1-3
abundance: -
d_gene: -
v_gene: TRBV30
CDR3aa: CASPGLGNTIYF
CDR3nt: TGTGCCTCCCCGGGACTCGGAAACACCATATATTTT

j_gene: TRBJ1-2
abundance: few
d_gene: TRBD1
v_gene: TRBV29-1
CDR3aa: CSVGETGGRYGYTF
CDR3nt: TGCAGCGTTGGAGAGACAGGGGGCAGATATGGCTACACCTTC

j_gene: TRBJ2-2
abundance: -
d_gene: -
v_gene: TRBV7-8
CDR3aa: CASSSSGYGELFF
CDR3nt: TGTGCCAGCAGCTCGTCAGGGTACGGGGAGCTGTTTTTT

j_gene: TRBJ2-7
abundance: -
d_gene: -
v_gene: TRBV6-5
CDR3aa: CASRRSSYEQYF
CDR3nt: TGTGCCAGCAGAAGGAGCTCCTACGAGCAGTACTTC

j_gene: TRBJ2-2
abundance: -
d_gene: TRBD2
v_gene: TRBV5-1
CDR3aa: CASSWSASGSNTGELFF
CDR3nt: TGCGCCAGCAGCTGGAGCGCTAGCGGCTCGAACACCGGGGAGCTGTTTTTT

j_gene: TRBJ2-7
abundance: -
d_gene: -
v_gene: TRBV6-5
CDR3aa: CASSLTAGSSYEQYF
CDR3nt: TGTGCCAGCAGTCTTACAGCGGGTTCCTCCTACGAGCAGTACTTC

j_gene: TRBJ2-7
abundance: -
d_gene: -
v_gene: TRBV4-1
CDR3aa: CASSQTFGWARFYEQYF
CDR3nt: TGCGCCAGCAGCCAAACCTTCGGTTGGGCCCGCTTTTACGAGCAGTACTTC

j_gene: TRBJ2-2
abundance: -
d_gene: TRBD1
v_gene: TRBV6-1
CDR3aa: CATGQGTGELFF
CDR3nt: TGTGCCACCGGACAGGGGACCGGGGAGCTGTTTTTT

j_gene: TRBJ2-7
abundance: many
d_gene: TRBD2
v_gene: TRBV7-9
CDR3aa: CASSFGGRPYEQYF
CDR3nt: TGTGCCAGCAGCTTCGGCGGGAGGCCCTACGAGCAGTACTTC

j_gene: TRBJ1-1
abundance: few
d_gene: -
v_gene: TRBV2
CDR3aa: CASSVGWNTEAFF
CDR3nt: TGTGCCAGCAGTGTCGGGTGGAACACTGAAGCTTTCTTT

j_gene: TRBJ2-5
abundance: few
d_gene: TRBD2
v_gene: TRBV27
CDR3aa: CASSLRAGEETQYF
CDR3nt: TGTGCCAGCAGTTTACGGGCGGGAGAGGAGACCCAGTACTTC

j_gene: TRBJ1-3
abundance: -
d_gene: -
v_gene: TRBV28
CDR3aa: CASSRLQGAGNTIYF
CDR3nt: TGTGCCAGCAGTCGATTACAGGGTGCCGGAAACACCATATATTTT

j_gene: TRBJ1-4
abundance: -
d_gene: -
v_gene: TRBV6-4
CDR3aa: CASSDPTTRSKTATNEKLFF
CDR3nt: TGTGCCAGCAGCGACCCCACGACCCGATCGAAGACAGCAACTAATGAAAAACTGTTTTTT

j_gene: TRBJ2-3
abundance: -
d_gene: TRBD2
v_gene: TRBV11-3
CDR3aa: CASSFAGGGTDTQYF
CDR3nt: TGTGCCAGCAGCTTTGCGGGGGGCGGCACAGATACGCAGTATTTT

j_gene: TRBJ2-7
abundance: -
d_gene: TRBD1
v_gene: TRBV12-5
CDR3aa: CASGSSAGTGGNYEQYF
CDR3nt: TGTGCTAGTGGATCCTCCGCCGGGACAGGGGGCAATTACGAGCAGTACTTC

j_gene: TRBJ1-1
abundance: once
d_gene: TRBD1
v_gene: TRBV18
CDR3aa: CASSEDRVYGEAFF
CDR3nt: TGTGCCAGCTCAGAGGACAGGGTGTATGGTGAAGCTTTCTTT

j_gene: TRBJ2-7
abundance: -
d_gene: TRBD2
v_gene: TRBV18
CDR3aa: CASWTSGRPPYEQYF
CDR3nt: TGTGCCAGTTGGACTAGCGGGAGGCCCCCCTACGAGCAGTACTTC

j_gene: TRBJ1-2
abundance: -
d_gene: TRBD1
v_gene: TRBV7-9
CDR3aa: CASSLLPTGSYGYTF
CDR3nt: TGTGCCAGCAGCTTATTGCCGACAGGGTCCTATGGCTACACCTTC

j_gene: TRBJ2-1
abundance: -
d_gene: -
v_gene: TRBV25-1
CDR3aa: CASSKGKAAESSYNEQFF
CDR3nt: TGTGCCAGCAGCAAAGGGAAGGCAGCGGAGAGCTCCTACAATGAGCAGTTCTTC

j_gene: TRBJ1-1
abundance: -
d_gene: -
v_gene: TRBV6-1
CDR3aa: CASSGGWSTEAFF
CDR3nt: TGTGCCAGCAGTGGAGGTTGGAGCACTGAAGCTTTCTTT

j_gene: TRBJ1-4
abundance: few
d_gene: -
v_gene: TRBV27
CDR3aa: CASSPRRGPSNEKLFF
CDR3nt: TGTGCCAGCAGTCCCCGGCGGGGACCTTCTAATGAAAAACTGTTTTTT

j_gene: TRBJ2-7
abundance: -
d_gene: -
v_gene: TRBV2
CDR3aa: CASSPRGQGRYEQYF
CDR3nt: TGTGCCAGCAGCCCCCGTGGGCAGGGTAGGTACGAGCAGTACTTC

j_gene: TRBJ2-2
abundance: -
d_gene: TRBD1
v_gene: TRBV7-9
CDR3aa: CASSYIWDRVNPGELFF
CDR3nt: TGTGCCAGCAGTTATATATGGGACAGGGTGAATCCCGGGGAGCTGTTTTTT

j_gene: TRBJ2-7
abundance: -
d_gene: -
v_gene: TRBV4-2
CDR3aa: CASSPVGGEPDPYEQYF
CDR3nt: TGTGCCAGCAGCCCAGTAGGGGGAGAGCCCGATCCCTACGAGCAGTACTTC

j_gene: TRBJ1-1
abundance: -
d_gene: -
v_gene: TRBV7-6
CDR3aa: CASSADLNTEAFF
CDR3nt: TGTGCCAGCAGCGCAGATCTGAACACTGAAGCTTTCTTT

j_gene: TRBJ2-3
abundance: -
d_gene: TRBD2
v_gene: TRBV7-9
CDR3aa: CASSPISGKTDTQYF
CDR3nt: TGTGCCAGCAGTCCGATTAGCGGGAAAACAGATACGCAGTATTTT

j_gene: TRBJ2-2
abundance: -
d_gene: TRBD1
v_gene: TRBV2
CDR3aa: CAKNSGTGEEELFF
CDR3nt: TGTGCCAAAAACTCCGGGACAGGGGAGGAAGAACTGTTTTTT

j_gene: TRBJ2-7
abundance: -
d_gene: TRBD2
v_gene: TRBV28
CDR3aa: CASSFQLAVLSYEQYF
CDR3nt: TGTGCCAGCAGTTTTCAACTAGCGGTCCTCTCCTACGAGCAGTACTTC